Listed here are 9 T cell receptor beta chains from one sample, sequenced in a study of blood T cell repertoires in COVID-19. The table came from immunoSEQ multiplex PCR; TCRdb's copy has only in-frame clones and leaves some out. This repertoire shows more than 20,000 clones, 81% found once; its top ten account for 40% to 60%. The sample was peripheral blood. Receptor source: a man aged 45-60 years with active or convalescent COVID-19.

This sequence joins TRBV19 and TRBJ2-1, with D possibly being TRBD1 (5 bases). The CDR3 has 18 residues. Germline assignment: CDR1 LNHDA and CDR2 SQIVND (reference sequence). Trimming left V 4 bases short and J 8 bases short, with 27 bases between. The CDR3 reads CASSTAQGRLTLGDEQFF. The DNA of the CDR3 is TGTGCCAGTAGTACAGCGCAGGGCCGACTCACCCTGGGCGATGAGCAGTTCTTC.

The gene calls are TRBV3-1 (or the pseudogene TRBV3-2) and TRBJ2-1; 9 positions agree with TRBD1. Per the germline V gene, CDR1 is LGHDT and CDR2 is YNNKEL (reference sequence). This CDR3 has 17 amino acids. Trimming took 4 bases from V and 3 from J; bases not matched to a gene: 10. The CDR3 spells CASSRTDRGDFYNEQFF. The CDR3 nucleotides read TGTGCCAGCAGCCGAACGGACAGGGGCGACTTCTACAATGAGCAGTTCTTC.

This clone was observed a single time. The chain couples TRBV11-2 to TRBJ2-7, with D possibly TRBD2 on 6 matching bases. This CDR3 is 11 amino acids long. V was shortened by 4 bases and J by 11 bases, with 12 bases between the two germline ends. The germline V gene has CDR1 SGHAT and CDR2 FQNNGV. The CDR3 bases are TGTGCCAGCAGCTCATTGACTAGTGAGTACTTC. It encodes CASSSLTSEYF. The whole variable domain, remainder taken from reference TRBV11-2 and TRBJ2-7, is EAGVAQSPRYKIIEKRQSVAFWCNPISGHATLYWYQQILGQGPKLLIQFQNNGVVDDSQLPKDRFSAERLKGVDSTLKIQPAKLEDSAVYLCASSSLTSEYFGPGTRLTVT.

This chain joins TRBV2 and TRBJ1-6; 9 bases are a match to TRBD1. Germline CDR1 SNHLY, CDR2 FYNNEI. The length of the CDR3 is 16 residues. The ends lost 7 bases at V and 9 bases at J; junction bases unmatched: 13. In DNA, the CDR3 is TGTGCCAGCATTAGCAGGACAGGGGTTACTTCTTCACCCCTCCACTTT. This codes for CASISRTGVTSSPLHF.

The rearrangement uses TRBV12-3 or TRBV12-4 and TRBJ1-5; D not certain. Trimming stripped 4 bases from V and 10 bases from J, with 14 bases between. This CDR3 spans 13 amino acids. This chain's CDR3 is CASSWQRDTPQHF. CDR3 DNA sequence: TGTGCCAGCAGTTGGCAGAGGGATACTCCCCAGCATTTT.

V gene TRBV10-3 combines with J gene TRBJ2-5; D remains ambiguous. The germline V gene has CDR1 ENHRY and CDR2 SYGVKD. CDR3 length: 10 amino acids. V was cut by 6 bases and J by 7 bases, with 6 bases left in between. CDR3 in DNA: TGTGCCATCAGGAACAGGACCCAGTACTTC. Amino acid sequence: CAIRNRTQYF.

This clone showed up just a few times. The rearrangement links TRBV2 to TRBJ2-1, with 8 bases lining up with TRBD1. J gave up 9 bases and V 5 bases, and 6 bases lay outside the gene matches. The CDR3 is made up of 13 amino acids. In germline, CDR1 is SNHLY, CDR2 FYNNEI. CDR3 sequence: CASSTDREAEQFF. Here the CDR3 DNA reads TGTGCCAGCAGTACGGACAGGGAGGCTGAGCAGTTCTTC.

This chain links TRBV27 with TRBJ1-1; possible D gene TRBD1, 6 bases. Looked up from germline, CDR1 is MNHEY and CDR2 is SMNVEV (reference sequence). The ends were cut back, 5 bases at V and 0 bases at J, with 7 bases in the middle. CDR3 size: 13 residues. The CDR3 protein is CASSRTVNTEAFF. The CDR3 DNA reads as TGTGCCAGCAGTCGGACAGTGAACACTGAAGCTTTCTTT.

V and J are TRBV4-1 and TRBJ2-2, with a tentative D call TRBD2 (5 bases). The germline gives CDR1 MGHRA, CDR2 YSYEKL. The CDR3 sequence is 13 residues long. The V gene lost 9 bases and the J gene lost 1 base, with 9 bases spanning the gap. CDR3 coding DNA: TGCGCCAGTTTTGGGAGGAACACCGGGGAGCTGTTTTTT. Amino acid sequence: CASFGRNTGELFF.